This entry is about one T cell receptor (beta chain). This clone came up a few times. Its antigen target is currently unknown. Qualities for individual bases were not recorded, and no much larger clone is one base off. The data stem from a study of control samples from healthy donors and cancer patients (dated by TCRdb to about 2020). Trimming leaves V shorter by 0 bases and J shorter by 8 bases, with the junction holding 9 bases beyond the gene matches. The germline V gene specifies SGDLS as CDR1 and YYNGEE as CDR2. The CDR3, cysteine through phenylalanine, is 15 amino acids long. Solely the CDR3 DNA is kept, with 45 bases framed from the first base. The receptor library was made with the immunoSEQ multiplex PCR assay. Held by TCRdb, this immuneACCESS table contains in-frame sequences only and omits some clones. Under half of the omission traces to an unresolved V gene where checked; the cause of the rest is unknown. For this sample the table gives 150,000 to 200,000 clones, of which around 90% were detected only once. The ten largest clones add up to around 1.4% of the sample.

The specimen sequenced was blood. This clonotype was obtained from a woman aged 45-59 years in good health. The chain links TRBV9 with TRBJ2-3; the junction holds 7 bases that match TRBD1. The DNA reads TGTGCCAGCAGCGTAGCCCAAGACAGGGTGGGTACGCAGTATTTT. It encodes CASSVAQDRVGTQYF.